The 9 T cell receptor beta chains reported below all come from one sample, sequenced in a study of blood T cell repertoires in COVID-19. TCRdb's table, derived via immunoSEQ multiplex PCR, lists solely in-frame clones and lacks some. The sample includes 200,000 to 250,000 clones, 85% to 90% seen only once; the top ten take around 2.9%. Sequencing was done on a sample of peripheral blood. These receptors were obtained from a woman aged 55-70 years with acute or convalescent COVID-19.

The chain employs TRBV19 and TRBJ2-1; D remains unclear. CDR1 and CDR2 (germline): LNHDA, SQIVND (reference sequence). Trimming removed 3 bases at V and 8 bases at J, with 8 bases between. CDR3 length: 12 amino acids. The DNA for the CDR3 is TGTGCCAGTAGTATCCAGTACGATGAGCAGTTCTTC. The encoded protein is CASSIQYDEQFF.

The gene calls are TRBV30 and TRBJ2-3, with 8 bases that match TRBD2. CDR3 length equals 14 residues. V dropped 5 bases and J dropped 4; count of bases not matched to a gene: 8. Germline V CDR1 and CDR2: GTSNPN, SVGIG (reference sequence). The CDR3 DNA is TGTGCCTGGGGGCAGGGACTAGGCGCAGATACGCAGTATTTT. As protein: CAWGQGLGADTQYF.

The V gene is TRBV5-1, the J gene TRBJ2-7; 7 positions agree with TRBD1. V lost 0 bases and J lost 0; bases outside the gene matches: 6. This CDR3 has 16 amino acids. Germline V lookup: CDR1 SGHRS, CDR2 YFSETQ. For the CDR3, the DNA is TGCGCCAGCAGCTTGGGGTCAGGGGACAGCTCCTACGAGCAGTACTTC. Translated, it gives CASSLGSGDSSYEQYF. Variable domain in full (rest from reference TRBV5-1 and TRBJ2-7): KAGVTQTPRYLIKTRGQQVTLSCSPISGHRSVSWYQQTPGQGLQFLFEYFSETQRNKGNFPGRFSGRQFSNSRSEMNVSTLELGDSALYLCASSLGSGDSSYEQYFGPGTRLTVT.

This clone was picked up one time. The V call is TRBV18, the J call TRBJ2-1, with D perhaps matching TRBD1 (6 bases). CDR1 and CDR2 (germline): KGHSH, LQKENI. V gave up 4 bases and J gave up 7 bases, with 23 bases separating them. The CDR3 spans 17 residues. CDR3 sequence (DNA): TGTGCCAGCTCACTTCAACAAGGGGGAATGTTACTAAATGAGCAGTTCTTC. Translating gives CASSLQQGGMLLNEQFF.

The chain recombines TRBV5-4 with TRBJ2-4; D might be TRBD2 (5 bases). Looked up from germline, CDR1 is SGHNT and CDR2 is YYREEE (reference sequence). This CDR3 comprises 16 residues. V lost 3 bases, J lost 6 bases, and 19 bases lay in between. The CDR3 protein is CASSSKSAGSGNIQYF. The CDR3 bases are TGTGCCAGCAGCTCAAAAAGTGCGGGCTCGGGAAACATTCAGTACTTC.

CDR3 region: CASSRPDRAPGNEQFF. Written as DNA, the CDR3 is TGTGCCAGCAGCCGCCCCGACAGGGCGCCTGGCAATGAGCAGTTCTTC. The rearrangement joins TRBV7-9 to TRBJ2-1; 7 bases line up with TRBD1. The V segment lost 5 bases and the J segment 6 bases; nucleotides outside the gene matches: 13. The CDR3 has 16 residues. The V gene's germline CDR1 is SEHNR and CDR2 FQNEAQ (reference sequence).

The chain recombines TRBV5-1 with TRBJ2-1; 9 nucleotides match TRBD1. J gave up 1 base and V 0 bases, and 2 bases lay outside the gene matches. CDR1 and CDR2 from the germline V gene are SGHRS and YFSETQ. This CDR3 is 16 amino acids long. CDR3 coding DNA: TGCGCCAGCAGCTTGGACGGACAGGGGTCCTACAATGAGCAGTTCTTC. Translated: CASSLDGQGSYNEQFF.

For the CDR3, the DNA is TGTGCCAGCAGTCCGCCGACAGGGATGGATGGCTACACCTTC. Its protein product is CASSPPTGMDGYTF. The rearrangement links TRBV28 to TRBJ1-2; 7 bases align to TRBD1. Per the germline V gene, CDR1 is MDHEN and CDR2 is SYDVKM. V trimming: 5 bases; J trimming: 6 bases; junction bases outside the gene matches: 9. The CDR3 covers 14 residues.

The rearrangement joins TRBV19 to TRBJ2-4; possibly TRBD2 for D (6 bases). In germline, CDR1 is LNHDA, CDR2 SQIVND (reference sequence). V lost 5 bases and J 6 bases, leaving 17 bases between the germline ends. The CDR3 loop spans 15 amino acids. DNA for the CDR3: TGTGCCAGTAGTCCCTGGGGACTGACGTCAAACATTCAGTACTTC. Translating it yields CASSPWGLTSNIQYF.